This T cell receptor (beta chain) was observed in a study of blood T cell repertoires in COVID-19. Trimming stripped 8 bases from V and 7 bases from J, with 17 bases between. The CDR3 is 13 amino acids. The germline gives CDR1 ENHRY, CDR2 SYGVKD. Libraries were prepared by immunoSEQ multiplex PCR; TCRdb keeps only in-frame clonotypes and omits some of them. The sample gives 100,000 to 150,000 clones, 85% to 90% of which show up once; around 4% is in the top ten. The J gene is TRBJ2-5, the V gene TRBV10-3, with D maybe TRBD2 (6 bases). Source material: peripheral blood. This TCR came from a woman aged 60-75 years with COVID-19, enrolled during active disease. CDR3 protein: CAIAGASGGTQYF. The CDR3 region has the DNA TGTGCCATCGCCGGGGCATCCGGGGGGACCCAGTACTTC.